Below, 26 T cell receptor beta chains from the same sample are listed, as sequenced in a study of blood T cell repertoires in COVID-19. Generated by immunoSEQ multiplex PCR, the TCRdb table keeps only in-frame clones and is missing some. The sample shows some 200,000 clones, around 83% of them seen only once. Sequencing was done on a sample of peripheral blood. Receptor source: a woman of 80 years or more in a cohort sampled during active or convalescent COVID-19.

V is TRBV28 and J is TRBJ1-3; D not resolved. Germline CDR1 and CDR2: MDHEN and SYDVKM. The CDR3 loop spans 16 amino acids. Trimming took 3 bases from V and 4 from J, leaving 16 bases between them. The CDR3: CASSFTVAARGNTIYF. As DNA, the CDR3 is TGTGCCAGCAGTTTTACGGTAGCCGCGAGGGGAAACACCATATATTTT.

J is TRBJ1-1 and V is TRBV30; the D is unclear. Trimming cost V 5 bases and J 3 bases, with 16 bases left between them. CDR1 is GTSNPN, CDR2 SVGIG, per germline (reference sequence). There are 14 residues in the CDR3. Written as DNA, the CDR3 is TGTGCCTGGTGTGCGGGAGACGGGTACACTGAAGCTTTCTTT. This translates into CAWCAGDGYTEAFF.

This sequence joins TRBV28 and TRBJ1-2; no reliable D call. The CDR3 has 12 amino acids. V was cut by 8 bases and J by 2 bases, with 9 bases left in between. Looked up from germline, CDR1 is MDHEN and CDR2 is SYDVKM. CDR3: CASDRRNYGYTF. The CDR3, as DNA: TGTGCCAGCGACCGGAGAAACTATGGCTACACCTTC.

The genes are TRBV5-1 and TRBJ2-3; possible D gene TRBD2, 5 bases. The CDR3 runs to 16 residues. Looked up from germline, CDR1 is SGHRS and CDR2 is YFSETQ. V was clipped by 1 base and J by 1 base, with 13 bases between them. For the CDR3, the DNA is TGCGCCAGCAGCTTGAGGTGGGAGACTCGCACAGATACGCAGTATTTT. Its translation: CASSLRWETRTDTQYF.

About this clone: Other nucleotide sequences in the sample specify the same CDR3. This chain uses TRBV5-4 with TRBJ2-1, with 9 bases fitting TRBD2. The junction had 6 bases not matched to a gene; V was cut back by 4 bases and J by 4 bases. The CDR3 loop spans 15 amino acids. CDR1 SGHNT and CDR2 YYREEE come from the germline V gene (reference sequence). CDR3 sequence (DNA): TGTGCCAGCAGCCTAGCGGGGAGCTCTTACAATGAGCAGTTCTTC. Its protein product is CASSLAGSSYNEQFF.

The chain has TRBV5-1 and TRBJ1-1; D perhaps matches TRBD1 (5 bases). Trimming stripped 5 bases from V and 2 bases from J, with 13 bases between. The CDR3 contains 14 residues. Looked up from germline, CDR1 is SGHRS and CDR2 is YFSETQ. In nucleotides, the CDR3 is TGCGCCAGCAGACCCCAGGGAAGTAACACTGAAGCTTTCTTT. It codes for CASRPQGSNTEAFF.

The V and J genes are TRBV7-6 and TRBJ1-1; TRBD1 might be the D (5 bases). V was shortened by 6 bases and J by 4 bases, with 27 bases between the two germline ends. The germline CDR1 and CDR2 sequences are SGHVS and FNYEAQ. The CDR3 sequence is 18 residues long. The CDR3 DNA reads as TGTGCCAGCAGTCTTGGCGGGGCAGGTCCTTTGAGGGGCACTGAAGCTTTCTTT. It specifies CASSLGGAGPLRGTEAFF.

The chain carries TRBV7-8 and TRBJ2-2, with 9 positions matching TRBD2. CDR3 length: 16 amino acids. Germline V gene sequence: CDR1 SGHVS, CDR2 FQNEAQ. V shed 1 base and J 7 bases; nucleotides not matched to a gene: 7. This CDR3 reads CASSLVAGGPGGELFF. The CDR3 DNA follows: TGTGCCAGCAGCTTAGTTGCGGGAGGGCCCGGCGGGGAGCTGTTTTTT.

The rearrangement joins TRBV10-1 to TRBJ2-5; perhaps TRBD2 as D (6 bases). The V end lost 6 bases, the J end lost 7 bases, and 18 bases lay between the germline ends. The CDR3 has 14 amino acids. Germline V CDR1 and CDR2: WNHNN, SYGVQD (reference sequence). CDR3 amino acids: CASSGDSERATQYF. CDR3 bases: TGCGCCAGCAGCGGGGACTCGGAAAGGGCGACCCAGTACTTC.

In DNA form, the CDR3 reads TGTGCCAGCAGCTTAGTATTCCCGGAGGCCGGGGCCAACGTCCTGACTTTC. Protein sequence: CASSLVFPEAGANVLTF. The gene calls are TRBV7-8 and TRBJ2-6, with TRBD2 as a possible D gene (5 bases). V was trimmed by 1 base and J by 4 bases, leaving 14 bases between them. Germline V gives CDR1 SGHVS, CDR2 FQNEAQ. The CDR3 is 17 amino acids.

CDR3 region: CASSFGTENYEQYF. The DNA for the CDR3 is TGTGCCAGCAGTTTCGGGACAGAAAACTACGAGCAGTACTTC. The gene calls are TRBV28 and TRBJ2-7; 7 nucleotides line up with TRBD1. Germline loops: CDR1 MDHEN, CDR2 SYDVKM. The CDR3 contains 14 residues. V gave up 3 bases and J gave up 3 bases; unmatched junction bases: 5.

This rearrangement joins TRBV30 to TRBJ2-7; D may be TRBD1 (6 bases). V shed 5 bases and J shed 3 bases, with 11 bases lying between them. Germline-derived CDR1 and CDR2 are GTSNPN and SVGIG (reference sequence). The CDR3 sequence is 12 residues long. The CDR3 protein is CAWGAGVYEQYV. CDR3 DNA: TGTGCCTGGGGGGCAGGGGTCTACGAGCAGTACGTC.

The CDR3 protein is CASSGRGGPETQYF. The CDR3 DNA sequence: TGTGCCAGCAGCGGACGCGGGGGGCCAGAGACCCAGTACTTC. The chain has TRBV11-3 and TRBJ2-5, with 8 bases lining up with TRBD2. Trimming at V came to 5 bases and at J to 4 bases, leaving 6 bases not matched to a gene. Looked up from germline, CDR1 is SGHNT and CDR2 is YENEEA. The CDR3 has 14 residues.

This chain joins TRBV3-1 (or the pseudogene TRBV3-2) and TRBJ2-5; D not certain. The CDR3 runs to 15 residues. Germline-derived CDR1 and CDR2 are LGHDT and YNNKEL (reference sequence). Trimming left V 4 bases short and J 4 bases short, with 16 bases between. The CDR3 is CASSPIVYYTETQYF. CDR3 sequence (DNA): TGTGCCAGCAGCCCAATAGTATACTACACAGAGACCCAGTACTTC.

The V call is TRBV11-3, the J call TRBJ1-3; D call uncertain. Trimming took off 3 bases at V and 0 bases at J, with 12 bases between the two ends. There are 16 residues in the CDR3. Germline loops: CDR1 SGHNT, CDR2 YENEEA. The CDR3 nucleotides read TGTGCCAGCAGCTTTCGGACGGGAAACTCTGGAAACACCATATATTTT. Translating it yields CASSFRTGNSGNTIYF.

To note about this clone: Distinct nucleotide sequences in the sample also encode this CDR3. The chain is built from TRBV5-1 and TRBJ1-5, with 7 bases lining up with TRBD1. This CDR3 is built from 14 residues. The germline V gene has CDR1 SGHRS and CDR2 YFSETQ. Trimming cost V 1 base and J 7 bases; bases outside gene matches: 5. The CDR3 spells CASSLQGVGQPQHF. For the CDR3, the DNA is TGCGCCAGCAGCTTGCAGGGGGTTGGGCAGCCCCAGCATTTT.

Only one count was recorded for this clone. The chain carries TRBV19 and TRBJ1-4; possibly TRBD1 for D (5 bases). The CDR3 runs to 16 residues. The V and J ends lost 5 bases and 0 bases respectively, with 13 bases between them. Germline V gene lookup returns CDR1 LNHDA and CDR2 SQIVND (reference sequence). For the CDR3, the DNA is TGTGCCAGTAGTCCGCGGGGGAGGGCAACTAATGAAAAACTGTTTTTT. It is translated as CASSPRGRATNEKLFF.

The chain employs TRBV5-6 and TRBJ1-1; maybe TRBD1 (6 bases). The V end lost 0 bases, the J end lost 8 bases, and 11 bases lay between the germline ends. Germline V gene sequence: CDR1 SGHDT, CDR2 YYEEEE. This CDR3 region has 13 residues. CDR3 residues: CASSLVGGREAFF. The CDR3 bases are TGTGCCAGCAGCTTGGTAGGGGGACGGGAAGCTTTCTTT.

This chain connects TRBV12-5 to TRBJ1-5; D is unclear. Germline lookup yields CDR1 LGHNT and CDR2 FRNRAP. V was cut by 7 bases and J by 2 bases, with 18 bases left in between. The CDR3 extends over 16 amino acids. The CDR3, as DNA: TGTGCTAGTGTCCCGAGCGGGTTCGGGGGCAATCAGCCCCAGCATTTT. As protein: CASVPSGFGGNQPQHF.

V is TRBV7-2 and J is TRBJ1-1, with D perhaps TRBD1 (6 bases). Trimming removed 5 bases at V and 9 bases at J, with 19 bases between. This CDR3 is 14 amino acids long. Germline CDR1 is SGHTA and CDR2 is FQGNSA. The CDR3 region is CASSPQGAGVQAFF. DNA for the CDR3: TGTGCCAGCAGCCCCCAAGGGGCAGGGGTGCAAGCTTTCTTT. The entire variable domain, with the rest obtained from reference TRBV7-2 and TRBJ1-1, is as follows: GAGVSQSPSNKVTEKGKDVELRCDPISGHTALYWYRQSLGQGLEFLIYFQGNSAPDKSGLPSDRFSAERTGGSVSTLTIQRTQQEDSAVYLCASSPQGAGVQAFFGQGTRLTVV.

For the CDR3, the DNA is TGTGCTGCGGGGGGGGCGCCTAACTATGGCTACACCTTC. Protein: CAAGGAPNYGYTF. The chain is built from TRBV28 and TRBJ1-2; D is perhaps TRBD1 (6 bases). Germline CDR1 and CDR2: MDHEN and SYDVKM. The CDR3 runs to 13 residues.

The CDR3 DNA is TGCGCCAGCAGCCGGACAGGGGCAGACTATGGCTACACCTTC. This codes for CASSRTGADYGYTF. The chain joins TRBV5-1 to TRBJ1-2; 9 bases are a match to TRBD1. The germline V gene has CDR1 SGHRS and CDR2 YFSETQ. The V and J ends lost 4 bases and 3 bases, in that order; junction bases with no gene match: 4. This CDR3 has 14 amino acids.

The V gene is TRBV5-4, the J gene TRBJ1-6; no clear D gene. Germline-derived CDR1 and CDR2 are SGHNT and YYREEE (reference sequence). The CDR3 runs 15 residues. V was shortened by 0 bases and J by 10 bases, with 14 bases between the two germline ends. The CDR3 region is CASSLVARGDSPLHF. The CDR3 region has the DNA TGTGCCAGCAGCTTGGTAGCACGGGGAGACTCACCCCTCCACTTT.

This chain connects TRBV3-1 (or the pseudogene TRBV3-2) to TRBJ1-5; 7 bases are shared with TRBD1. Trimming at V came to 3 bases and at J to 4 bases, leaving 6 bases not matched to a gene. CDR1 LGHDT and CDR2 YNNKEL come from the germline V gene (reference sequence). The CDR3 has 15 amino acids. The CDR3 sequence: CASSHGDRPNQPQHF. CDR3 sequence (DNA): TGTGCCAGCAGCCACGGGGACAGACCTAATCAGCCCCAGCATTTT.

The chain uses TRBV24-1 and TRBJ1-1; D uncertain. Trimming pared 5 bases from V and 14 bases from J, leaving 17 bases between. The CDR3 runs to 12 residues. Germline V lookup: CDR1 KGHDR, CDR2 SFDVKD. The CDR3 region is CATSAEPGLYFF. Written as DNA, the CDR3 is TGTGCCACCAGTGCCGAACCAGGTCTGTACTTCTTT.

V is TRBV28 and J is TRBJ1-1; D is perhaps TRBD1 (5 bases). Germline V lookup: CDR1 MDHEN, CDR2 SYDVKM. The CDR3 runs 14 residues. V gave up 1 base and J gave up 3 bases, with 9 bases separating them. Here the CDR3 DNA reads TGTGCCAGCAGTTTATCTCAGGGCTACACTGAAGCTTTCTTT. Translated: CASSLSQGYTEAFF.